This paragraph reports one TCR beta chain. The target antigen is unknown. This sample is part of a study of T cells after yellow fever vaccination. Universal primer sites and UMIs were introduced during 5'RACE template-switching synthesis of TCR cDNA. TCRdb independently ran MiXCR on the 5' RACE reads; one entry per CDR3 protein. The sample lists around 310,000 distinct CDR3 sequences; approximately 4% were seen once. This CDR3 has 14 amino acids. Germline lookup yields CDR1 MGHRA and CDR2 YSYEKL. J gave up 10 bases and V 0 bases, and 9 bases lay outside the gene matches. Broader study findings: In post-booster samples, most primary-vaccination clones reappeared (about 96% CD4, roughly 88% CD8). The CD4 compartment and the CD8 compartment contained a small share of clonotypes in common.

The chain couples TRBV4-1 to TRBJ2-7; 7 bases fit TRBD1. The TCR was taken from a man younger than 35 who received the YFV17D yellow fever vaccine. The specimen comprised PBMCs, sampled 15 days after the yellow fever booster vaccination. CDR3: CASSQDVGTVDQYV. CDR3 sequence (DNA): TGCGCCAGCAGCCAAGATGTAGGGACAGTCGACCAGTACGTC.